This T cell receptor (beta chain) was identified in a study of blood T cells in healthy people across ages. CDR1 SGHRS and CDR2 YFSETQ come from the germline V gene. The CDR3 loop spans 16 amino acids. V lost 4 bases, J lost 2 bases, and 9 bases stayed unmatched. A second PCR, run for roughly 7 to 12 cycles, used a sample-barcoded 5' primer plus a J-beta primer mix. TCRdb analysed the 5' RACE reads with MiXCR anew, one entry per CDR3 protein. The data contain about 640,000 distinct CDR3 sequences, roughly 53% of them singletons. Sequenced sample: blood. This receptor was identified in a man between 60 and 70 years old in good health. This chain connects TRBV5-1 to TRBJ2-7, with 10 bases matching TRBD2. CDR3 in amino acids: CASSHRTSGDPYEQYF. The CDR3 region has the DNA TGCGCCAGCAGCCACCGGACTAGCGGCGACCCCTACGAGCAGTACTTC.